This is a list of T cell receptor beta chains from one sample in a study of blood T cells in healthy people across ages. TCRdb analysed the 5' RACE reads with MiXCR anew, one entry per CDR3 protein. The sample has 870,000 or so distinct CDR3 sequences, more than 25% seen once; the top ten hold 15% to 20%. The source material was blood. The receptors stem from a woman older than 75 in good health. Both conserved end residues are part of each CDR3. D genes are given only for firm matches. Clone size is stated in some rows and not others, as once, few, many or a class when expanded.

many,TRBJ2-7,TRBD1,TRBV6-5,CASSYARTGAASYEQYF,TGTGCCAGCAGTTACGCCCGGACAGGGGCGGCCTCCTACGAGCAGTACTTC
many,TRBJ1-2,NA,TRBV20-1,CSARTGSFYGYTF,TGCAGTGCTAGGACAGGTTCGTTCTATGGCTACACCTTC
few,TRBJ1-4,NA,TRBV19,CASSPRGGVNEKLFF,TGTGCCAGTAGTCCCCGCGGGGGGGTCAATGAAAAACTGTTTTTT
NA,TRBJ2-1,NA,TRBV20-1,CSAPPGWGEQFF,TGCAGTGCTCCTCCCGGGTGGGGTGAGCAGTTCTTC
NA,TRBJ1-1,NA,TRBV21-1,CASTNREQGANTEAFF,TGTGCCAGCACCAATAGGGAACAGGGGGCGAACACTGAAGCTTTCTTT
few,TRBJ1-4,NA,TRBV5-1,CASSLQGQLNEKLFF,TGCGCCAGCAGCCTTCAAGGACAGCTAAATGAAAAACTGTTTTTT
many,TRBJ2-7,TRBD1,TRBV20-1,CSAREVGGDWYEQYF,TGCAGTGCTAGAGAGGTAGGGGGCGACTGGTACGAGCAGTACTTC
few,TRBJ1-5,TRBD1,TRBV20-1,CSARDGGQANQPQHF,TGCAGTGCTAGAGATGGGGGACAGGCGAATCAGCCCCAGCATTTT
many,TRBJ2-1,TRBD2,TRBV7-8,CASSLDRLAGGGDEQFF,TGTGCCAGCAGCTTAGATAGGCTAGCGGGGGGAGGCGATGAGCAGTTCTTC
NA,TRBJ2-4,TRBD2,TRBV3-1,CASSPIIGAGGDIQYF,TGTGCCAGCAGCCCGATTATCGGGGCGGGGGGGGACATTCAGTACTTC
NA,TRBJ1-1,NA,TRBV3-1,CASSFKVGDPEAFF,TGTGCCAGCAGCTTTAAGGTAGGGGACCCTGAAGCTTTCTTT
few,TRBJ1-1,TRBD1,TRBV7-8,CASSLGAGGAYTEAFF,TGTGCCAGCAGCTTGGGGGCAGGGGGCGCGTACACTGAAGCTTTCTTT
few,TRBJ1-5,NA,TRBV24-1,CATSDFTGPQHF,TGTGCCACCAGTGATTTCACAGGGCCCCAGCATTTT
many,TRBJ1-2,NA,TRBV11-2,CASSLNGYTF,TGTGCCAGCAGCTTAAATGGCTACACCTTC
NA,TRBJ2-4,TRBD1,TRBV6-4,CASSARTGENIQYF,TGTGCCAGCAGTGCCCGGACAGGGGAAAACATTCAGTACTTC
NA,TRBJ2-5,NA,TRBV5-1,CASSLVAVVNEQYF,TGCGCCAGCAGCTTGGTAGCGGTCGTTAATGAGCAGTACTTC
many,TRBJ2-3,TRBD1,TRBV9,CASSQGADFTDTQYF,TGTGCCAGCAGCCAGGGGGCCGACTTCACAGATACGCAGTATTTT
many,TRBJ2-5,TRBD2,TRBV14,CASSQGFTSGGRRETQYF,TGTGCCAGCAGCCAAGGGTTTACTAGCGGGGGGAGAAGAGAGACCCAGTACTTC
many,TRBJ2-1,NA,TRBV5-5,CASSLKGMGNEQFF,TGTGCCAGCAGCTTGAAGGGGATGGGGAATGAGCAGTTCTTC
NA,TRBJ1-4,TRBD1,TRBV5-1,CASSTGTGYEKLFF,TGCGCCAGCAGCACCGGGACAGGGTATGAAAAACTGTTTTTT
NA,TRBJ1-4,NA,TRBV6-6,CASSLGTYEKLFF,TGTGCCAGCAGTTTGGGGACATATGAAAAACTGTTTTTT
NA,TRBJ2-1,TRBD1,TRBV12-3/TRBV12-4,CASSLQGVGNERFF,TGTGCCAGCAGTCTACAGGGGGTTGGCAATGAGCGGTTCTTC
many,TRBJ1-4,NA,TRBV7-2,CASSQGAGHNEKLFF,TGTGCCAGCAGCCAAGGTGCGGGCCACAATGAAAAACTGTTTTTT
NA,TRBJ1-2,NA,TRBV20-1,CSARGTGGYTF,TGCAGTGCTAGAGGAACGGGTGGCTACACCTTC
few,TRBJ1-2,TRBD1,TRBV18,CASSPQGQGSGYTF,TGTGCCAGCTCACCACAAGGACAGGGATCTGGCTACACCTTC
many,TRBJ1-2,NA,TRBV6-5,CASSYSKRGDYGYTF,TGTGCCAGCAGTTACTCTAAAAGAGGGGACTATGGCTACACCTTC
many,TRBJ2-7,NA,TRBV6-1,CASSEEVRYEQYF,TGTGCCAGCAGTGAGGAGGTTAGGTACGAGCAGTACTTC
many,TRBJ2-1,TRBD1,TRBV5-6,CASSLFTGASYNEQFF,TGTGCCAGCAGCTTGTTCACAGGGGCGTCCTACAATGAGCAGTTCTTC
NA,TRBJ2-7,TRBD2,TRBV4-1,CASSLGATSGGNNEQYF,TGCGCCAGCAGCCTTGGGGCGACTAGCGGGGGGAATAACGAGCAGTACTTC
NA,TRBJ2-3,TRBD2,TRBV12-3/TRBV12-4,CASSLETSGGAGDTQYF,TGTGCCAGCAGTTTAGAGACTAGCGGGGGGGCGGGAGATACGCAGTATTTT
NA,TRBJ1-4,TRBD1,TRBV6-6,CASSYGDREEKLFF,TGTGCCAGCAGTTACGGCGACAGGGAGGAAAAACTGTTTTTT
NA,TRBJ1-4,NA,TRBV10-2,CASRAQASGEKRFF,TGCGCCAGCAGGGCGCAGGCGAGTGGTGAAAAACGGTTTTTT
few,TRBJ1-4,TRBD1,TRBV5-5,CASSPKGGQRDEKLFF,TGTGCCAGCAGCCCAAAGGGGGGACAGCGGGATGAAAAACTGTTTTTT
NA,TRBJ1-5,NA,TRBV20-1,CSAKGRVGNQPQHF,TGCAGTGCTAAAGGGAGGGTGGGCAATCAGCCCCAGCATTTT
many,TRBJ2-7,NA,TRBV20-1,CSASRAGGDEQYF,TGCAGTGCCTCTCGGGCAGGGGGGGACGAGCAGTACTTC
few,TRBJ2-5,TRBD2,TRBV3-1,CASSTRLAGKETQYF,TGTGCCAGCAGTACTAGACTAGCGGGGAAAGAGACCCAGTACTTC
NA,TRBJ2-2,NA,TRBV7-2,CASSPNPVGGYAGELFF,TGTGCCAGCAGCCCAAACCCAGTGGGGGGCTATGCCGGGGAGCTGTTTTTT
many,TRBJ2-3,NA,TRBV14,CASSPSVTSTDTQYF,TGTGCCAGCAGCCCCTCAGTAACTAGCACAGATACGCAGTATTTT
many,TRBJ1-2,NA,TRBV6-2/TRBV6-3,CASSKWAAQGRSYTF,TGTGCCAGCAGTAAATGGGCTGCCCAGGGTCGGAGCTACACCTTC
many,TRBJ2-5,TRBD1,TRBV12-3/TRBV12-4,CASRVGQGNQETQYF,TGTGCCAGCAGGGTCGGACAGGGGAATCAAGAGACCCAGTACTTC
NA,TRBJ2-5,NA,TRBV5-5,CASSLGAGRGKETQYF,TGTGCCAGCAGCTTAGGGGCGGGCCGGGGCAAAGAGACCCAGTACTTC
many,TRBJ2-7,NA,TRBV7-9,CASSLVDYEQYF,TGTGCCAGCAGCTTAGTGGACTACGAGCAGTACTTC
NA,TRBJ1-2,NA,TRBV24-1,CATSENDGYTF,TGTGCCACCAGTGAGAACGATGGCTACACCTTC
once,TRBJ2-1,NA,TRBV20-1,CSARDLLPGQYNEQFF,TGCAGTGCTAGAGACCTCTTGCCAGGGCAGTACAATGAGCAGTTCTTC
many,TRBJ1-1,NA,TRBV6-6,CASSSIPGTEAFF,TGTGCCAGCAGTTCCATCCCCGGTACTGAAGCTTTCTTT
many,TRBJ2-1,TRBD2,TRBV7-2,CASSLVGGGALHEQFF,TGTGCCAGCAGCTTAGTTGGCGGGGGGGCCCTACATGAGCAGTTCTTC
NA,TRBJ1-2,TRBD1,TRBV12-3/TRBV12-4,CASSLALGQGSRGYGYTF,TGTGCCAGCAGTTTAGCGCTGGGACAGGGATCCAGGGGCTATGGCTACACCTTC
NA,TRBJ2-7,TRBD2,TRBV7-2,CASSLVGGKSSYEQYF,TGTGCCAGCAGCTTAGTCGGGGGGAAGAGCTCCTACGAGCAGTACTTC
many,TRBJ2-1,NA,TRBV20-1,CSARETGRGYNEQFF,TGCAGTGCTAGAGAAACAGGGAGGGGATACAATGAGCAGTTCTTC
NA,TRBJ1-2,TRBD1,TRBV5-1,CASSLQAGGNSYTF,TGCGCCAGCAGCTTACAAGCAGGGGGGAATAGCTACACCTTC
NA,TRBJ1-6,NA,TRBV6-2/TRBV6-3,CASSDGTGKSSYNSPLHF,TGTGCCAGCAGTGACGGGACGGGGAAGAGCTCCTATAATTCACCCCTCCACTTT